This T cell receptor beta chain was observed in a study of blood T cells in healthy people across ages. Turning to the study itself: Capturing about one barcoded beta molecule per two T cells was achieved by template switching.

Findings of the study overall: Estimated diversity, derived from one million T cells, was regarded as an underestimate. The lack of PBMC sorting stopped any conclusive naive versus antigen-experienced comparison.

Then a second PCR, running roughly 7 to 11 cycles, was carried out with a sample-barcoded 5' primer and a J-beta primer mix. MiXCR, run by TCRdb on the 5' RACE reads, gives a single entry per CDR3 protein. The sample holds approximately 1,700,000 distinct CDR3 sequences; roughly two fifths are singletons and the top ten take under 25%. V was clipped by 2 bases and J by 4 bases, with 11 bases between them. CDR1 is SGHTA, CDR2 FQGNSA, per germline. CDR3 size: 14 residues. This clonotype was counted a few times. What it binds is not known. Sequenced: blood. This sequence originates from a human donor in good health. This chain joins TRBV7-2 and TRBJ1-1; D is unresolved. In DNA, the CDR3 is TGTGCCAGCAGCTTACGCGCGGAGGGCACTGAAGCTTTCTTT. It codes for CASSLRAEGTEAFF.